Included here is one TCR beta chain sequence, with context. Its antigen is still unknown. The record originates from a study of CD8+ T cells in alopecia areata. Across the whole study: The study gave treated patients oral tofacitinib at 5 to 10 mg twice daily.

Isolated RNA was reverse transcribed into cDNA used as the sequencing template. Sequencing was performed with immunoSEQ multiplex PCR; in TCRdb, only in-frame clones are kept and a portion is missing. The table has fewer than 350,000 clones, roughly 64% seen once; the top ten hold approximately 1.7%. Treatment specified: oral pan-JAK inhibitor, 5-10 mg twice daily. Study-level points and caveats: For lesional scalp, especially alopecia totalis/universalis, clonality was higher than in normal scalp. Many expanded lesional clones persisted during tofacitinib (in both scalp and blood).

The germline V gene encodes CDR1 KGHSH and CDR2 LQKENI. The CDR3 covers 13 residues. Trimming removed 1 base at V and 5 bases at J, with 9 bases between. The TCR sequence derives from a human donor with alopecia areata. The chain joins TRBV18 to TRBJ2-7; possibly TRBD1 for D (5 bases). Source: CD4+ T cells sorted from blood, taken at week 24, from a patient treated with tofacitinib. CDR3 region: CASSPRGADEQYF. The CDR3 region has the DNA TGTGCCAGCTCACCACGTGGGGCGGACGAGCAGTACTTC. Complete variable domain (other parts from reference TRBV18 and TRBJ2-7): NAGVMQNPRHLVRRRGQEARLRCSPMKGHSHVYWYRQLPEEGLKFMVYLQKENIIDESGMPKERFSAEFPKEGPSILRIQQVVRGDSAAYFCASSPRGADEQYFGPGTRLTVT.